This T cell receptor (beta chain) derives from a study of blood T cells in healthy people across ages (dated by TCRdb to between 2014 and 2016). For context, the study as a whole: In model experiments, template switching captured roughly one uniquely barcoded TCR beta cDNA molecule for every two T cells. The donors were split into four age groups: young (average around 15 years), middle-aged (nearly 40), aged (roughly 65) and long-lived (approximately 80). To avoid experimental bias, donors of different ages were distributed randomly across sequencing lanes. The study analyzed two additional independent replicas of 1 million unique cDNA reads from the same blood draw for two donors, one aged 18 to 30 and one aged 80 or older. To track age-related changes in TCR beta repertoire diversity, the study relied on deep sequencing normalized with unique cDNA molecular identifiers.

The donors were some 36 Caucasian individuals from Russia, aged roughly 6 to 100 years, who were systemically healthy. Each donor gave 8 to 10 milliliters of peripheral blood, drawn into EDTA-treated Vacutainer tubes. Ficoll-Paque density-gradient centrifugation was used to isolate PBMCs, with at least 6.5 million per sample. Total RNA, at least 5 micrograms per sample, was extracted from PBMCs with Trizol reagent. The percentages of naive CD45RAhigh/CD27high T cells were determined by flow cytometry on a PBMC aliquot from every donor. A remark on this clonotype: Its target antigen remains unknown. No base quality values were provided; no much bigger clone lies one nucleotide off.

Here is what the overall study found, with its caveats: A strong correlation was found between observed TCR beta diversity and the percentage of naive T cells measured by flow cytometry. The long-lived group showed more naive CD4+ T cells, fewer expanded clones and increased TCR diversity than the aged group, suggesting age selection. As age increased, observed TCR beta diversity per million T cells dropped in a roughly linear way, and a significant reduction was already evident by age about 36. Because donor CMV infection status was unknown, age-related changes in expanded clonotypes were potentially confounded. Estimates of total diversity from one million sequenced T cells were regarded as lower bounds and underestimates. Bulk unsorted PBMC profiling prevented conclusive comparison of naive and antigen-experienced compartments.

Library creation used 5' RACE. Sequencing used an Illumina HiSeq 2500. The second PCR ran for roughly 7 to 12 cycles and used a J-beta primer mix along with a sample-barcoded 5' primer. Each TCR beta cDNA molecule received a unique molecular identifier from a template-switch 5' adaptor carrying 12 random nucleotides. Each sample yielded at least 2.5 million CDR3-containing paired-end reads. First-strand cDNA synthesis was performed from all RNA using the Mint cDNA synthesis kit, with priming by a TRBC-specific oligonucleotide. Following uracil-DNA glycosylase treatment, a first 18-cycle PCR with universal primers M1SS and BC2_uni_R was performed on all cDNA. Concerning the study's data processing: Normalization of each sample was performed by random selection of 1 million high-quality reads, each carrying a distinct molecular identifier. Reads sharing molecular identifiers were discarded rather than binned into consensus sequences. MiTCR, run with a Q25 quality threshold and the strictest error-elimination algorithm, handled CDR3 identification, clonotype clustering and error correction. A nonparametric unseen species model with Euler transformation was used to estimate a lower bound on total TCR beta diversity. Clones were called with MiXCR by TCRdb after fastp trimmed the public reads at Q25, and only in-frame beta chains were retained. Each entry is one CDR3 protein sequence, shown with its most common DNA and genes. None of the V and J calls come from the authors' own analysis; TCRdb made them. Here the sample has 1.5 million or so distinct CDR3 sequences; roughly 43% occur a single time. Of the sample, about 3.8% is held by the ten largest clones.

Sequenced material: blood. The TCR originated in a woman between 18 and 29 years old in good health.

The CDR3 corresponds to CASSPGKLDGYTF. In nucleotide form, the sequence is TGTGCCAGCAGCCCCGGGAAATTGGATGGCTACACCTTC. The rearranged segments are TRBV13 and TRBJ1-2, with the identity of the D gene unclear. The germline V gene (reference sequence) gives CDR1 as PRHDT and CDR2 as FYEKMQ. Trimming removed 5 bases from V and 6 bases from J, leaving 13 bases between the germline ends. From the cysteine through the phenylalanine, the CDR3 covers 13 amino acids. The CDR3 DNA has 39 bases and is translated from base 1.